These 8 T cell receptor beta chains were sequenced from one sample in a study of T cell clonotyping in hematopoietic cell transplantation. The repertoire was sequenced with immunoSEQ multiplex PCR; TCRdb's copy has only in-frame clones and lacks some. The sample has over 25,000 clones; approximately 80% are singletons. Time point indicated: recipient sample about 28 days before transplant, after cytoreduction. The specimen comprised peripheral blood mononuclear cells, sampled before stem cell transplant. These receptors were taken from a woman aged 55-70 years with acute myeloid leukemia. Some clones in this sample may be carry-over from other donors' samples.

The J gene is TRBJ1-1, the V gene TRBV5-4; the D gene is possibly TRBD1 (5 bases). Germline V gene sequence: CDR1 SGHNT, CDR2 YYREEE (reference sequence). V gave up 4 bases and J gave up 5 bases, with 12 bases separating them. The CDR3 is 13 residues long. In DNA, the CDR3 is TGTGCCAGCAGCCCCGCTGGGGGGACTGAAGCTTTCTTT. This codes for CASSPAGGTEAFF.

This sequence joins TRBV2 and TRBJ1-5; 12 nucleotides line up with TRBD1. V was pared by 6 bases and J by 7 bases, with 4 bases of the junction left unmatched. CDR3 length: 14 residues. Germline assignment: CDR1 SNHLY and CDR2 FYNNEI. CDR3 protein: CASSKGQGAQPQHF. In DNA form, the CDR3 reads TGTGCCAGCAGCAAGGGACAGGGGGCCCAGCCCCAGCATTTT. The full variable domain, completed using reference TRBV2 and TRBJ1-5, is EPEVTQTPSHQVTQMGQEVILRCVPISNHLYFYWYRQILGQKVEFLVSFYNNEISEKSEIFDDQFSVERPDGSNFTLKIRSTKLEDSAMYFCASSKGQGAQPQHFGDGTRLSIL.

The chain links TRBV29-1 to TRBJ2-7; D could derive from TRBD1 or TRBD2 (5 bases each). V lost 4 bases and J 4 bases, leaving 14 bases between the germline ends. The CDR3 extends over 13 amino acids. CDR1 and CDR2 (germline): SQVTM, ANQGSEA. CDR3 DNA: TGCAGCGTTGGGTTGAGGGGTAGATACGAGCAGTACTTC. Protein sequence: CSVGLRGRYEQYF.

This sequence joins TRBV4-2 and TRBJ2-3; 9 bases line up with TRBD2. CDR3 length equals 15 residues. Germline trimming cut 0 bases from V and 4 bases from J; bases unmatched to any gene: 2. Germline V gene lookup returns CDR1 LGHNA and CDR2 YNFKEQ. CDR3 DNA: TGTGCCAGCAGCCAAGAGATAGCGGGAGCAGATACGCAGTATTTT. Protein sequence: CASSQEIAGADTQYF.

This sequence joins TRBV23-1 and TRBJ1-4; 8 bases match TRBD1. TRBV23-1 is filed as an ORF, its function uncertain. J lost 8 bases, V lost 6 bases, and 8 bases had no gene match. The CDR3 contains 14 residues. The CDR3 region has the DNA TGCGCCAGCAGAGAACAGGGGGTATGGGAAAAACTGTTTTTT. This encodes CASREQGVWEKLFF.

The CDR3 nucleotides are TGTGCCAGCAGCTTAACCTTATCCGCTGGCCAGCCCCAGCATTTT. Translated, it gives CASSLTLSAGQPQHF. The rearrangement uses TRBV7-2 and TRBJ1-5, with D uncertain. CDR3 length: 15 amino acids. Deletions cut 2 bases from V and 7 bases from J, with 15 bases between. Germline V lookup: CDR1 SGHTA, CDR2 FQGNSA.

The rearrangement joins TRBV6-4 to TRBJ2-3; D unclear. This CDR3 is built from 13 residues. With 4 bases removed from V and 6 bases from J, the gap between germline ends came to 11 bases. Germline V lookup: CDR1 MRHNA, CDR2 SNTAGT. The CDR3 here is CASSVSPIDTQYF. The CDR3, as DNA: TGTGCCAGCAGTGTTTCACCGATCGATACGCAGTATTTT.

The rearrangement joins TRBV6-4 to TRBJ1-2; 7 bases agree with TRBD1. The CDR3 is 14 residues long. Germline CDR1 reads MRHNA; CDR2 reads SNTAGT. V was clipped by 4 bases and J by 7 bases; unmatched bases: 9. The CDR3 DNA follows: TGTGCCAGCAGTGCCTCGGAGGGGGCTGGTGGCTACACCTTC. This gives the protein CASSASEGAGGYTF.